The 31 T cell receptor beta chains presented below share a single source sample, sequenced in a study of beta chain features in type 1 diabetes. Investigators reverse transcribed all isolated RNA, so they sequenced expressed TCRB transcripts. Sequencing was performed with immunoSEQ multiplex PCR; in TCRdb, only in-frame clones are kept and a portion is missing. Here the sample spans under 800,000 clones, roughly a sixth being singletons. Source material: naive CD4+ T cells from blood. All receptors come from a man aged 18 to 30 in good health.

V is TRBV28 and J is TRBJ1-3; no reliable D call. The CDR3 is 16 amino acids. V lost 5 bases and J lost 0, with 14 bases in between. From germline, CDR1 is MDHEN and CDR2 SYDVKM. CDR3 protein: CASSRSGSNSGNTIYF. The CDR3 region has the DNA TGTGCCAGCAGTCGATCGGGGTCCAACTCTGGAAACACCATATATTTT.

This rearrangement joins TRBV7-6 to TRBJ2-7, with 8 bases lining up with TRBD1. The V gene's germline CDR1 is SGHVS and CDR2 FNYEAQ. The V segment lost 3 bases and the J segment 5 bases; nucleotides outside the gene matches: 9. The CDR3 is 15 amino acids. CDR3 in amino acids: CASSLFTGGGNEQYF. As DNA, the CDR3 is TGTGCCAGCAGCTTGTTCACAGGGGGTGGGAACGAGCAGTACTTC.

The sample holds a few counts of this clone. The V gene is TRBV18, the J gene TRBJ1-1, with D unresolved. The CDR3 runs to 13 residues. Germline CDR1 and CDR2: KGHSH and LQKENI. Trimming cost V 3 bases and J 4 bases, with 9 bases left between them. Here the CDR3 DNA reads TGTGCCAGCTCACCGGCGGTTAGCACTGAAGCTTTCTTT. Translating gives CASSPAVSTEAFF.

This rearrangement joins TRBV18 to TRBJ1-1; D uncertain. V was pared by 5 bases and J by 1 base, with 17 bases between. The germline CDR1 and CDR2 sequences are KGHSH and LQKENI. The CDR3 extends over 16 amino acids. The CDR3 sequence: CASSSDLTAWNTEAFF. CDR3 DNA: TGTGCCAGCTCATCGGATCTGACGGCCTGGAACACTGAAGCTTTCTTT.

About this clone itself: This may come from a read error, since a much larger clone is one base off. V usage is TRBV2 and J usage is TRBJ2-5; unclear D gene. The J call is uncertain, as TRBJ2-7 better fits the DNA end. Looked up from germline, CDR1 is SNHLY and CDR2 is FYNNEI. CDR3 length equals 11 residues. For the CDR3, the DNA is TGTGCCAGCAGCCTCCTCTACGAGCAGTACTTC. The encoded protein is CASSLLYEQYF.

The chain combines TRBV7-9 with TRBJ2-3, with 9 bases matching TRBD2. V lost 3 bases, J lost 1 base, and 11 bases stayed unmatched. Per germline, CDR1 SEHNR and CDR2 FQNEAQ (reference sequence). The CDR3 runs 18 residues. The CDR3 loop is CASSFYRFSGRGTDTQYF. Written as DNA, the CDR3 is TGTGCCAGCAGCTTTTATAGGTTTAGCGGGAGAGGCACAGATACGCAGTATTTT.

The CDR3 nucleotides are TGTGCCAGCAGCGTAGCAACAGGGGGCTTTTTGACCCAGTACTTC. Its translation: CASSVATGGFLTQYF. This chain links TRBV9 with TRBJ2-5; 9 bases are shared with TRBD1. V shed 0 bases, J shed 7 bases, and the junction held 7 bases outside the gene matches. Germline CDR1 reads SGDLS; CDR2 reads YYNGEE. This CDR3 contains 15 residues.

This sequence joins TRBV4-2 and TRBJ2-1; 16 nucleotides match TRBD2. Per the germline V gene, CDR1 is LGHNA and CDR2 is YNFKEQ. Losses at the gene ends were 3 bases for V and 9 bases for J; bases not matched to a gene: 5. This CDR3 spans 16 amino acids. CDR3 region: CASSQGLAGGPAEQFF. CDR3 nucleotides: TGTGCCAGCAGCCAGGGACTAGCGGGAGGGCCGGCTGAGCAGTTCTTC.

This chain connects TRBV7-2 to TRBJ2-7, with 9 bases that match TRBD1. In germline, CDR1 is SGHTA, CDR2 FQGNSA. This CDR3 is 14 amino acids long. V shed 5 bases and J 5 bases; nucleotides not matched to a gene: 7. CDR3 protein: CASSQGQGLNEQYF. The DNA for the CDR3 is TGTGCCAGCAGCCAGGGACAGGGATTAAACGAGCAGTACTTC.

The sample holds a few counts of this clone. The chain links TRBV27 to TRBJ2-3, with TRBD1 as a possible D gene (6 bases). This CDR3 is 15 amino acids long. Germline CDR1 is MNHEY and CDR2 is SMNVEV (reference sequence). Trimming shortened V by 0 bases and J by 8 bases, and 15 bases separated the two germline ends. The CDR3 loop is CASSLSLQGRGTQYF. In DNA, the CDR3 is TGTGCCAGCAGTTTATCCTTGCAGGGGAGAGGTACGCAGTATTTT.

The V call is TRBV18, the J call TRBJ1-4; a possible D gene is TRBD1 (5 bases). V lost 0 bases and J 7 bases, leaving 12 bases between the germline ends. The CDR3 covers 15 residues. The germline gives CDR1 KGHSH, CDR2 LQKENI. The CDR3 here is CASSPPGARSEKLFF. The CDR3 DNA sequence: TGTGCCAGCTCACCACCTGGGGCCCGAAGTGAAAAACTGTTTTTT.

This rearrangement joins TRBV4-1 to TRBJ2-7, with 8 positions matching TRBD2. Germline V gives CDR1 MGHRA, CDR2 YSYEKL. Trimming at V came to 1 base and at J to 3 bases, leaving 14 bases not matched to a gene. The CDR3 extends over 18 amino acids. The CDR3 DNA sequence: TGCGCCAGCAGCCAAGGGCTAGCGGGTCTCCTATCTAGCTACGAGCAGTACTTC. Amino acids: CASSQGLAGLLSSYEQYF.

This clone was seen more than once but under ten times. The chain has TRBV27 and TRBJ2-4; D perhaps matches TRBD2 (6 bases). Trimming removed 8 bases at V and 0 bases at J, with 17 bases between. The CDR3 length is 16 residues. CDR1 MNHEY and CDR2 SMNVEV come from the germline V gene (reference sequence). In DNA, the CDR3 is TGTGCCAGCGGGACGTTGGGGGGAATAGCCAAAAACATTCAGTACTTC. This gives the protein CASGTLGGIAKNIQYF.

This chain joins TRBV9 and TRBJ2-3, with a possible D match to TRBD1 (5 bases). The CDR3 has 16 residues. Germline loops: CDR1 SGDLS, CDR2 YYNGEE. Trimming took 4 bases from V and 2 from J, leaving 17 bases between them. The CDR3 region is CASSPRLGQATDTQYF. The CDR3, as DNA: TGTGCCAGCAGCCCCCGATTGGGGCAGGCCACAGATACGCAGTATTTT.

In its sample, this clone was seen a few times. The chain joins TRBV5-6 to TRBJ2-5, with 7 bases identical to TRBD2. From germline, CDR1 is SGHDT and CDR2 YYEEEE. The CDR3 contains 14 residues. The V gene end was trimmed by 3 bases and the J gene end by 5 bases; junction bases not matched to a gene: 7. CDR3: CASSWRGMRETQYF. The CDR3 nucleotides read TGTGCCAGCAGCTGGCGGGGGATGAGGGAGACCCAGTACTTC.

The chain recombines TRBV10-3 with TRBJ1-1; maybe TRBD1 (6 bases). The germline V gene has CDR1 ENHRY and CDR2 SYGVKD. V was shortened by 6 bases and J by 4 bases, with 18 bases between the two germline ends. This CDR3 has 15 residues. CDR3 in DNA: TGTGCCATCAGACAGTACAGGGATATAGGCACTGAAGCTTTCTTT. Its translation: CAIRQYRDIGTEAFF.

This chain joins TRBV7-2 and TRBJ2-1; TRBD2 matches at 10 bases. CDR1 and CDR2 from the germline V gene are SGHTA and FQGNSA. The V gene end was trimmed by 3 bases and the J gene end by 8 bases; junction bases not matched to a gene: 7. The CDR3 extends over 15 amino acids. The CDR3 here is CASSFSSGGVDEQFF. Written as DNA, the CDR3 is TGTGCCAGCAGCTTTTCGAGCGGGGGGGTTGATGAGCAGTTCTTC.

This clone was counted a few times. The rearrangement uses TRBV7-6 and TRBJ2-7, with D possibly matching TRBD1 (6 bases). The CDR3 totals 15 residues. Trimming shortened V by 1 base and J by 4 bases, and 14 bases separated the two germline ends. Germline CDR1 SGHVS, CDR2 FNYEAQ. CDR3 coding DNA: TGTGCCAGCAGCTTAGTACAGGGAGATTCATACGAGCAGTACTTC. Its protein is CASSLVQGDSYEQYF.

This rearrangement joins TRBV15 to TRBJ2-3; D is ambiguous. CDR3 size: 16 residues. Trimming removed 0 bases at V and 0 bases at J, with 10 bases between. The germline V gene has CDR1 LNHNV and CDR2 YYDKDF (reference sequence). The CDR3 sequence is CATSRENRRSTDTQYF. The DNA for the CDR3 is TGTGCCACCAGCAGAGAAAACCGGCGTAGCACAGATACGCAGTATTTT.

With regard to this clone: Other DNA sequences within the sample encode an identical CDR3. This chain links TRBV29-1 with TRBJ1-1; 7 positions agree with TRBD1. Unmatched junction bases numbered 6, after V lost 6 bases and J lost 5 bases. The CDR3 has 12 amino acids. Germline-derived CDR1 and CDR2 are SQVTM and ANQGSEA. CDR3 sequence reads: CSVAQGSTEAFF. In nucleotides, the CDR3 is TGCAGCGTGGCACAGGGGAGTACTGAAGCTTTCTTT.

J is TRBJ2-7 and V is TRBV19, with 7 bases aligning to TRBD2. This CDR3 has 13 residues. Germline CDR1 reads LNHDA; CDR2 reads SQIVND (reference sequence). Trimming at V came to 7 bases and at J to 2 bases, leaving 5 bases not matched to a gene. The CDR3: CASKGRGTYEQYF. The CDR3 nucleotides read TGTGCCAGTAAGGGGAGGGGTACCTACGAGCAGTACTTC.

This clone was seen a handful of times. The chain recombines TRBV6-5 with TRBJ1-2; 7 bases line up with TRBD1. J gave up 5 bases and V 0 bases, and 9 bases lay outside the gene matches. The CDR3 loop spans 16 amino acids. Germline CDR1 reads MNHEY; CDR2 reads SVGAGI. CDR3 in amino acids: CASSYSDHRGPYGYTF. CDR3 sequence (DNA): TGTGCCAGCAGTTACTCGGACCACAGGGGCCCATATGGCTACACCTTC.

This clone was seen a handful of times. This chain joins TRBV5-1 and TRBJ2-1; the D gene is possibly TRBD1 (6 bases). Germline CDR1 SGHRS, CDR2 YFSETQ. There are 16 residues in the CDR3. Trimming pared 0 bases from V and 0 bases from J, leaving 10 bases between. CDR3 residues: CASSLAADSSYNEQFF. For the CDR3, the DNA is TGCGCCAGCAGCTTGGCAGCGGACAGCTCCTACAATGAGCAGTTCTTC.

This clone was seen only a few times. The genes are TRBV2 and TRBJ1-4; D ambiguous. Trimming took 3 bases from V and 1 from J, leaving 9 bases between them. Germline V gene lookup returns CDR1 SNHLY and CDR2 FYNNEI. The length of the CDR3 is 15 residues. CDR3 DNA sequence: TGTGCCAGCAGTGATATCGGGCTAACTAATGAAAAACTGTTTTTT. It is translated as CASSDIGLTNEKLFF.

The sample holds a few counts of this clone. V usage is TRBV27 and J usage is TRBJ2-6; no clear D gene. V was clipped by 1 base and J by 0 bases, with 7 bases between them. This CDR3 region has 16 residues. Germline assignment: CDR1 MNHEY and CDR2 SMNVEV (reference sequence). DNA for the CDR3: TGTGCCAGCAGTTTATGGGATCCCTCTGGGGCCAACGTCCTGACTTTC. Its translation is CASSLWDPSGANVLTF.

This clone was seen a handful of times. Its ends do not fully match the called genes, so a read error is possible. The chain links TRBV7-6 to TRBJ2-5, with D possibly matching TRBD2 (6 bases). The CDR3 runs to 12 residues. Germline values: CDR1 SGHVS, CDR2 FNYEAQ. CDR3 region: CASSSLGRTGNF. The DNA for the CDR3 is TGTGCCAGCAGCTCCCTCGGGAGAACCGGGAACTTC.

This chain uses TRBV10-3 with TRBJ2-3; 8 nucleotides line up with TRBD1. The CDR3 contains 14 residues. Unmatched junction bases numbered 9, after V lost 11 bases and J lost 2 bases. Germline loops: CDR1 ENHRY, CDR2 SYGVKD. The CDR3 DNA follows: TGTGCCTCCTCCCTGGGACAGGACACAGATACGCAGTATTTT. Translating it yields CASSLGQDTDTQYF.

The rearrangement joins TRBV11-2 to TRBJ1-2; TRBD1 might be the D (6 bases). The CDR3 runs to 15 residues. Trimming shortened V by 2 bases and J by 10 bases, and 20 bases separated the two germline ends. Germline CDR1 and CDR2: SGHAT and FQNNGV. The CDR3 loop is CASSLRPGTRSDYTF. In DNA form, the CDR3 reads TGTGCCAGCAGCTTACGGCCAGGGACAAGATCCGACTACACCTTC. Full variable domain (rest looked up from reference TRBV11-2 and TRBJ1-2): EAGVAQSPRYKIIEKRQSVAFWCNPISGHATLYWYQQILGQGPKLLIQFQNNGVVDDSQLPKDRFSAERLKGVDSTLKIQPAKLEDSAVYLCASSLRPGTRSDYTFGSGTRLTVV.

This rearrangement joins TRBV11-2 to TRBJ2-3; 10 bases are a match to TRBD2. Germline V CDR1 and CDR2: SGHAT, FQNNGV. CDR3 length: 15 residues. J gave up 0 bases and V 5 bases, and 2 bases lay outside the gene matches. The CDR3 here is CASSKTSGSTDTQYF. DNA for the CDR3: TGTGCCAGCAGCAAGACTAGCGGGAGCACAGATACGCAGTATTTT.

This clone was picked up a small number of times. V gene TRBV5-1 combines with J gene TRBJ1-1; the D is unclear. Germline V gene lookup returns CDR1 SGHRS and CDR2 YFSETQ. The CDR3 loop spans 14 amino acids. The V and J ends lost 2 bases and 8 bases respectively, with 16 bases between them. This CDR3 is CASSFLSDSEEAFF. The CDR3 nucleotides are TGCGCCAGCAGCTTCCTATCAGACTCTGAGGAAGCTTTCTTT.

There are a few counts of this clone. The rearrangement uses TRBV28 and TRBJ1-5; 8 bases align to TRBD1. The CDR3 has 15 residues. V lost 4 bases, J lost 4 bases, and 6 bases stayed unmatched. CDR1 and CDR2 from the germline V gene are MDHEN and SYDVKM. The CDR3 loop is CASSSSDRENQPQHF. CDR3 sequence (DNA): TGTGCCAGCAGTTCCTCGGACAGGGAAAATCAGCCCCAGCATTTT.